Sequencing of this T cell receptor beta chain was carried out in a study of cytomegalovirus exposure and HLA in healthy donors. V lost 4 bases and J lost 3, with 3 bases in between. Germline V gene lookup returns CDR1 SGHTA and CDR2 FQGTGA. This CDR3 has 12 residues. This table comes from immunoSEQ multiplex PCR, and its TCRdb copy is limited to in-frame clones, with some not included. The sample shows 110,000 or so clones, 85% of them seen only once. The rearrangement joins TRBV7-3 to TRBJ2-2, with D hard to call. The TCR originated in a woman in her 30s in good health and CMV-seronegative. The sequenced sample was PBMCs. DNA of the CDR3: TGTGCCAGCAGCTCCGACACCGGGGAGCTGTTTTTT. Amino acid sequence: CASSSDTGELFF.